The text below deals with one T cell receptor beta chain. Its antigen is not identified. Sequenced by immunoSEQ multiplex PCR; TCRdb stores in-frame clones only, minus some. The sample has about 110,000 clones; approximately 94% are singletons. The trim removed 5 bases at V and 7 bases at J, leaving 10 bases unmatched. The CDR3 extends over 15 amino acids. Germline CDR1 SEHNR, CDR2 FQNEAQ (reference sequence). These data belong to a study of cytomegalovirus exposure and HLA in healthy donors. Looking at the study overall: A subsequent analysis reported that the 120 validation repertoires were produced on the same platform that had also been used for the roughly 700 first-cohort repertoires.

Study-level findings and limits: First-cohort TCR clusters were later found to tend to co-occur in the roughly 120 validation repertoires.

This chain joins TRBV7-9 and TRBJ1-2, with 10 nucleotides matching TRBD1. The origin of this receptor is a woman under 30 in good health and CMV-seronegative. Sequencing used PBMCs. CDR3 protein: CASSPTGTGVSGYTF. The DNA for the CDR3 is TGTGCCAGCAGCCCAACCGGGACAGGGGTGTCTGGCTACACCTTC.